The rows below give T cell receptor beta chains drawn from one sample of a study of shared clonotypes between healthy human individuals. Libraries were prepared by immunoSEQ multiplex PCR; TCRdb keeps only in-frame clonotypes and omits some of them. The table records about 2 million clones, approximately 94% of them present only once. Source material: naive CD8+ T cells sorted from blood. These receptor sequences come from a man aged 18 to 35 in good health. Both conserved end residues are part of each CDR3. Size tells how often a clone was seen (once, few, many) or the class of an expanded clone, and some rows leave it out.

CDR3aa: CASSVGPSGSYNEQFF; abundance: -; v_gene: TRBV9; j_gene: TRBJ2-1
CDR3aa: CASSLVMGSDTEAFF; abundance: once; v_gene: TRBV11-2; j_gene: TRBJ1-1
CDR3aa: CASSFQGVGTEAFF; abundance: -; v_gene: TRBV7-8; j_gene: TRBJ1-1
CDR3aa: CASSQFSGGYEQYF; abundance: -; v_gene: TRBV4-3; j_gene: TRBJ2-7
CDR3aa: CASSVGGALDEKLFF; abundance: once; v_gene: TRBV9; j_gene: TRBJ1-4
CDR3aa: CAWGQSGNTEAFF; abundance: -; v_gene: TRBV30; j_gene: TRBJ1-1
CDR3aa: CASSSTLREFGNTIYF; abundance: -; v_gene: TRBV13; j_gene: TRBJ1-3
CDR3aa: CASSGWDTADEQYF; abundance: -; v_gene: TRBV11-1; j_gene: TRBJ2-7
CDR3aa: CASNVDLDEKLFF; abundance: -; v_gene: TRBV2; j_gene: TRBJ1-4
CDR3aa: CASKLAQASGYNEQFF; abundance: -; v_gene: TRBV5-1; j_gene: TRBJ2-1
CDR3aa: CASSYGGRSPLHF; abundance: few; v_gene: TRBV6-5; j_gene: TRBJ1-6
CDR3aa: CASSPRAGGSYNEQFF; abundance: -; v_gene: TRBV7-9; j_gene: TRBJ2-1